The 27 T cell receptor beta chains below come from one sample, sequenced in a study of beta chain features in type 1 diabetes. Expressed TCRB transcripts were sequenced after all isolated RNA was converted to cDNA. Clones were read by immunoSEQ multiplex PCR, and TCRdb kept only the in-frame ones, dropping some. This sample has 250,000 to 350,000 clones, with around 10% found just once. Source material: naive CD4+ T cells from blood. The receptors stem from a woman in her twenties or thirties in good health.

This clone turned up a few times. The V and J genes are TRBV27 and TRBJ1-2; 10 positions match TRBD1. The CDR3 consists of 16 residues. The V segment lost 5 bases and the J segment 4 bases; nucleotides outside the gene matches: 10. Germline V gene lookup returns CDR1 MNHEY and CDR2 SMNVEV (reference sequence). The CDR3 DNA follows: TGTGCCAGCAGTCAGCCGGGACAGGGGTTTGGCTATGGCTACACCTTC. It translates to CASSQPGQGFGYGYTF.

The chain couples TRBV19 to TRBJ2-5; tentative D call: TRBD1 (5 bases). V lost 2 bases and J 5 bases, leaving 9 bases between the germline ends. CDR1 and CDR2 (germline): LNHDA, SQIVND (reference sequence). The CDR3 has 13 residues. The CDR3 is CASSIQGPETQYF. The CDR3, as DNA: TGTGCCAGTAGTATACAGGGTCCGGAGACCCAGTACTTC.

The chain has TRBV20-1 and TRBJ2-5, with D possibly being TRBD1 (5 bases). V was trimmed by 6 bases and J by 7 bases, leaving 12 bases between them. Germline V gene data show CDR1 as DFQATT and CDR2 as SNEGSKA (reference sequence). CDR3 length equals 11 residues. CDR3 amino acids: CSAPRQGTQYF. DNA of the CDR3: TGCAGTGCGCCTCGGCAGGGGACCCAGTACTTC.

This clone was seen more than once but under ten times. The chain carries TRBV18 and TRBJ2-1, with 12 bases that match TRBD2. CDR3 length equals 16 residues. V was clipped by 4 bases and J by 9 bases; unmatched bases: 10. CDR1 and CDR2 (germline): KGHSH, LQKENI. The CDR3, as DNA: TGTGCCAGCTCACTGCCCCTAGCGGGAGGGGTGTCTGAGCAGTTCTTC. This codes for CASSLPLAGGVSEQFF.

This clone was detected only a few times. The chain carries TRBV6-5 and TRBJ2-7; 9 nucleotides agree with TRBD2. The CDR3 loop spans 16 amino acids. With 4 bases clipped from V and 1 base from J, the junction kept 8 bases outside the gene matches. Germline lookup yields CDR1 MNHEY and CDR2 SVGAGI. In DNA, the CDR3 is TGTGCCAGCAGTTCCCTGACTAGCGGCCATTCCTACGAGCAGTACTTC. Its protein product is CASSSLTSGHSYEQYF.

J is TRBJ2-5 and V is TRBV28, with D maybe TRBD2 (5 bases). CDR3 length equals 14 residues. V was clipped by 2 bases and J by 5 bases, with 12 bases between them. CDR1 and CDR2 from the germline V gene are MDHEN and SYDVKM. The CDR3 region is CASSLTGLWETQYF. CDR3 nucleotides: TGTGCCAGCAGTTTAACGGGGTTGTGGGAGACCCAGTACTTC.

This clone was found a few times. The V and J genes are TRBV29-1 and TRBJ2-5; D uncertain. The V and J ends lost 4 bases and 0 bases respectively, with 9 bases between them. The CDR3 totals 13 residues. Germline values: CDR1 SQVTM, CDR2 ANQGSEA. The CDR3 bases are TGCAGCGTTGGACTTCGGTACCAAGAGACCCAGTACTTC. This gives the protein CSVGLRYQETQYF. The full variable domain, in which reference TRBV29-1 and TRBJ2-5 provide the parts outside the CDR3, is SAVISQKPSRDICQRGTSLTIQCQVDSQVTMMFWYRQQPGQSLTLIATANQGSEATYESGFVIDKFPISRPNLTFSTLTVSNMSPEDSSIYLCSVGLRYQETQYFGPGTRLLVL.

The sample holds a few counts of this clone. The chain couples TRBV7-6 to TRBJ2-5; 10 bases match TRBD1. The closer fit of TRBJ2-7 to the DNA end suggests the J call may be wrong. The CDR3 consists of 16 residues. The germline V gene has CDR1 SGHVS and CDR2 FNYEAQ. CDR3 loop: CASSLLTGQGNYEQYF. The CDR3, as DNA: TGTGCCAGCAGCTTATTAACGGGACAGGGGAACTACGAGCAGTACTTC.

The CDR3 protein is CASSEGLAGLNEQFF. CDR3 DNA: TGTGCCAGCAGCGAGGGACTAGCGGGCCTCAATGAGCAGTTCTTC. The rearrangement links TRBV6-1 to TRBJ2-1, with TRBD2 matching over 12 bases. The CDR3 consists of 15 residues. CDR1 is MNHNS and CDR2 is SASEGT in the germline V gene. Trimming at V came to 6 bases and at J to 6 bases, leaving 6 bases not matched to a gene.

This clone was counted only a few times. This chain connects TRBV4-2 to TRBJ1-2, with TRBD1 matching over 7 bases. V shed 3 bases and J 8 bases; nucleotides not matched to a gene: 6. CDR1 is LGHNA, CDR2 YNFKEQ, per germline. The CDR3 covers 13 residues. The CDR3 bases are TGTGCCAGCAGCCAGGACAGGCCATGGGGCTACACCTTC. The encoded protein is CASSQDRPWGYTF.

The J gene is TRBJ1-1, the V gene TRBV28; D remains unclear. There are 12 residues in the CDR3. The germline V gene encodes CDR1 MDHEN and CDR2 SYDVKM. The ends were cut back, 7 bases at V and 11 bases at J, with 17 bases in the middle. The CDR3 DNA reads TGTGCCAGCACCCGTCTTAGCCTGAGTGCTTTCTTT. Amino acid sequence: CASTRLSLSAFF.

This chain links TRBV5-1 with TRBJ1-4; D unclear. This CDR3 is built from 15 residues. V lost 0 bases, J lost 8 bases, and 14 bases lay in between. CDR1 is SGHRS, CDR2 YFSETQ, per germline. CDR3 nucleotides: TGCGCCAGCAGCTTGGTGTCCCCGCGAGAGGAAAAACTGTTTTTT. Translated, it gives CASSLVSPREEKLFF.

The chain uses TRBV29-1 and TRBJ2-3, with TRBD1 identical over 11 bases. Germline CDR1 and CDR2: SQVTM and ANQGSEA. The CDR3 totals 14 residues. Trimming took 2 bases from V and 4 from J; bases not matched to a gene: 2. This chain's CDR3 is CSVEKGQGADTQYF. The CDR3 DNA reads as TGCAGCGTTGAAAAGGGACAGGGGGCAGATACGCAGTATTTT.

This clone turned up a few times. The CDR3 reads CASSLGTGTELNQPQHF. The CDR3 region has the DNA TGCGCCAGCAGCTTAGGTACCGGGACAGAGCTAAATCAGCCCCAGCATTTT. This chain uses TRBV5-1 with TRBJ1-5, with 7 bases fitting TRBD1. Germline-derived CDR1 and CDR2 are SGHRS and YFSETQ. The length of the CDR3 is 17 residues. V lost 2 bases, J lost 4 bases, and 12 bases stayed unmatched.

The chain is built from TRBV5-1 and TRBJ1-4, with D uncertain. Germline V gene lookup returns CDR1 SGHRS and CDR2 YFSETQ. V was shortened by 5 bases and J by 4 bases, with 15 bases between the two germline ends. The CDR3 is 15 residues long. The CDR3, as DNA: TGCGCCAGCAGACTCGAACCAAACCTTAATGAAAAACTGTTTTTT. Translating it yields CASRLEPNLNEKLFF.

This clone was seen only a few times. The V call is TRBV5-1, the J call TRBJ2-3; 7 bases fit TRBD2. CDR1 is SGHRS, CDR2 YFSETQ, per germline. This CDR3 comprises 16 residues. J lost 0 bases, V lost 4 bases, and 8 bases had no gene match. This CDR3 is CASSAEAGPSTDTQYF. In nucleotides, the CDR3 is TGCGCCAGCAGCGCGGAAGCGGGACCGAGCACAGATACGCAGTATTTT.

The chain has TRBV7-9 and TRBJ2-5; 9 bases fit TRBD1. The CDR3 runs to 13 residues. Germline-derived CDR1 and CDR2 are SEHNR and FQNEAQ (reference sequence). J lost 5 bases, V lost 5 bases, and 3 bases had no gene match. The CDR3 DNA is TGTGCCAGCAGCGCCGACAGGGGGGAGACCCAGTACTTC. It specifies CASSADRGETQYF.

This clone was detected a few times. The CDR3 nucleotides are TGCGCCAGCAAGGTAGCGGGCCGCACAGATACGCAGTATTTT. Amino acid sequence: CASKVAGRTDTQYF. The chain combines TRBV5-1 with TRBJ2-3, with 7 bases matching TRBD2. CDR1 is SGHRS, CDR2 YFSETQ, per germline. The J segment lost 1 base and the V segment lost 6 bases, leaving 5 bases of the junction unmatched. CDR3 length: 14 residues.

In this sample, this clone turned up a few times. At one boundary the junction diverges from the germline segment, which might be a read error. The chain combines TRBV2 with TRBJ1-2; TRBD1 aligns across 8 bases. The CDR3 covers 13 residues. Germline V gives CDR1 SNHLY, CDR2 FYNNEI. CDR3 bases: TGTGCCAGCAGCGCTGGGACAGGCCCAACTAAAGGCTTC. Translated, it gives CASSAGTGPTKGF.

This clone was seen a few times. V and J are TRBV27 and TRBJ2-1, with 9 bases lining up with TRBD1. This CDR3 is built from 15 residues. With V trimmed by 3 bases and J by 7 bases, 7 bases remained unmatched. Germline assignment: CDR1 MNHEY and CDR2 SMNVEV (reference sequence). The CDR3 loop is CASSFGQGLGNEQFF. The CDR3 DNA follows: TGTGCCAGCAGTTTTGGACAGGGGTTAGGGAATGAGCAGTTCTTC.

This clone showed up just a few times. The rearrangement links TRBV6-6 to TRBJ1-1; no definite D call. V lost 0 bases to trimming and J lost 1 base, with 9 bases between them. From germline, CDR1 is MNHNY and CDR2 SVGAGI (reference sequence). The CDR3 sequence is 15 residues long. The CDR3 DNA sequence: TGTGCCAGCAGTTACTCGAACAGACGGAACACTGAAGCTTTCTTT. Amino acids: CASSYSNRRNTEAFF.

The genes are TRBV7-8 and TRBJ2-2; 12 bases fit TRBD1. J was trimmed by 4 bases and V by 8 bases; bases with no gene match: 8. The germline gives CDR1 SGHVS, CDR2 FQNEAQ. There are 16 residues in the CDR3. As DNA, the CDR3 is TGTGCCAGCTCCTGGGGGACAGGGGGCATCACCGGGGAGCTGTTTTTT. Amino acids: CASSWGTGGITGELFF.

This clone was picked up a small number of times. The chain combines TRBV19 with TRBJ1-2; 8 bases fit TRBD1. V trimming: 9 bases; J trimming: 8 bases; junction bases outside the gene matches: 5. This CDR3 spans 11 amino acids. The germline V gene encodes CDR1 LNHDA and CDR2 SQIVND (reference sequence). The CDR3: CASRQGYGYTF. CDR3 sequence (DNA): TGTGCCAGCCGACAGGGGTACGGCTACACCTTC. Together with reference TRBV19 and TRBJ1-2, the CDR3 gives the full variable domain: DGGITQSPKYLFRKEGQNVTLSCEQNLNHDAMYWYRQDPGQGLRLIYYSQIVNDFQKGDIAEGYSVSREKKESFPLTVTSAQKNPTAFYLCASRQGYGYTFGSGTRLTVV.

This clone has only a few counts. The rearrangement uses TRBV25-1 and TRBJ2-1, with 7 bases that match TRBD2. The CDR3 is 16 residues long. Germline loops: CDR1 MGHDK, CDR2 SYGVNS. V lost 1 base and J lost 8; bases outside the gene matches: 11. In DNA form, the CDR3 reads TGTGCCAGCAGTGAATTAGGGAGGGCAAAGGGCCATGAGCAGTTCTTC. Its protein product is CASSELGRAKGHEQFF.

The chain uses TRBV5-1 and TRBJ2-1; 10 bases agree with TRBD2. V lost 4 bases and J lost 12; bases outside the gene matches: 7. This CDR3 is built from 13 residues. Germline CDR1 SGHRS, CDR2 YFSETQ. The chain's CDR3 is CASSEQREGRQFF. The CDR3 DNA sequence: TGCGCCAGCAGCGAACAGCGGGAGGGCCGGCAGTTCTTC.

This clone showed up just a few times. This chain uses TRBV7-9 with TRBJ2-5; 12 bases agree with TRBD2. The V segment lost 5 bases and the J segment 1 base; nucleotides outside the gene matches: 5. This CDR3 has 16 amino acids. Germline V gene lookup returns CDR1 SEHNR and CDR2 FQNEAQ (reference sequence). The CDR3 nucleotides read TGTGCCAGCAGCGCACTAGCGGGAGGCACCCAAGAGACCCAGTACTTC. As protein: CASSALAGGTQETQYF.

The chain has TRBV29-1 and TRBJ1-1; 8 bases align to TRBD1. CDR3 length equals 15 residues. V lost 6 bases, J lost 4 bases, and 13 bases stayed unmatched. Germline lookup yields CDR1 SQVTM and CDR2 ANQGSEA. Written as DNA, the CDR3 is TGCAGCGTCGCTTTCCTTCAGGGGGCAATCACTGAAGCTTTCTTT. Amino acid sequence: CSVAFLQGAITEAFF.